This T cell receptor (beta chain) stems from a study of T cell repertoires in cytomegalovirus infection. The study's findings and limits: HLA-C-restricted CMV-specific TCR beta clonotypes were dominant in the ex vivo response. Adding up the frequency of public TCR beta families identified people who carried CMV plus the relevant HLA.

This clonotype was recorded many times. Antigen: not known. TCRdb re-derived calls from the reads in MiXCR, one entry per CDR3 protein. The sample contains about 260,000 distinct CDR3 sequences, 9.1% of which appear only once. Germline CDR1 LGHNT, CDR2 FRNRAP. This CDR3 has 16 amino acids. Trimming left V 7 bases short and J 3 bases short, with 19 bases between. J is TRBJ1-5 and V is TRBV12-5; D remains ambiguous. The sequencing input was PBMCs. The clonotype was recovered from a human donor in good health (CMV status not recorded). Some clones in this sample may be carry-over from other donors' samples. In nucleotides, the CDR3 is TGTGCTAGTGCCCCCGCTAGGCAGGCGCACAATCAGCCCCAGCATTTT. Residues: CASAPARQAHNQPQHF.